The TCR beta chain under discussion was sequenced for a study of T cell responses to AZD1222 COVID-19 vaccine. Findings and limits, study-wide: Reportedly, nearly half of unique spike TCRs recognized epitopes outside B.1.351/B.1.1.7 mutations.

In the case of this clone: The antigen is unknown.

Using immunoSEQ multiplex PCR, the repertoire was profiled, and TCRdb retains in-frame clones only, with some absent. The data contain 70,000 or so clones, 88% of them singletons. This clonotype was obtained from an adult in good health. The source was peripheral blood, collected on day 0 of AZD1222 vaccination.

CDR3 coding DNA: TGTGCCTGGAGTAGAGACGAAAAACTGTTTTTT. Its protein product is CAWSRDEKLFF. The V call is TRBV30, the J call TRBJ1-4; D not certain. The CDR3 has 11 amino acids. The V gene lost 2 bases and the J gene lost 8 bases, with 6 bases spanning the gap. Per the germline V gene, CDR1 is GTSNPN and CDR2 is SVGIG (reference sequence). Together with reference TRBV30 and TRBJ1-4, the CDR3 gives the full variable domain: SQTIHQWPATLVQPVGSPLSLECTVEGTSNPNLYWYRQAAGRGLQLLFYSVGIGQISSEVPQNLSASRPQDRQFILSSKKLLLSDSGFYLCAWSRDEKLFFGSGTQLSVL.